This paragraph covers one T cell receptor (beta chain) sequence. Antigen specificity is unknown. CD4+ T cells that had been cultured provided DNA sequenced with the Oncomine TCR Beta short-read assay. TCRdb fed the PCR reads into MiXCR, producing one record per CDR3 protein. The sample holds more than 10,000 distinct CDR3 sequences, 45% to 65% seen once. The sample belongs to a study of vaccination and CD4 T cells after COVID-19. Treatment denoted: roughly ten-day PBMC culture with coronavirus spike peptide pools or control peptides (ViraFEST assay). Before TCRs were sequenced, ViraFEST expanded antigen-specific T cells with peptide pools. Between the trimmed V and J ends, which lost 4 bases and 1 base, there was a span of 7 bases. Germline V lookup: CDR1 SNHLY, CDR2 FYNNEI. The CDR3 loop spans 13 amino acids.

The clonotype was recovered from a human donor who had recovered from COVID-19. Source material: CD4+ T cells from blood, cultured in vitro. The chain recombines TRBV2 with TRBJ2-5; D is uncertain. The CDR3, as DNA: TGTGCCAGCAGTGTTCTTAGCCAAGAGACCCAGTACTTC. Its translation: CASSVLSQETQYF.